This TCR beta chain is drawn from a study of regulatory T cells in long-lasting Graves disease. Findings and caveats of the study: Analyses excluded thyroid tissue, covering peripheral blood alone. Patients whose Graves' disease persisted exhibited lower TCR diversity than those newly diagnosed.

Combining iRepertoire HTBI primers with Arm-PCR of CDR3 regions, the authors built TCR beta libraries. Methods used by the authors: Identification yielded approximately 66 TRBV and around 15 TRBJ segments across samples. Via MiXCR, TCRdb re-called the multiplex PCR reads, giving one row per CDR3 protein. None of the V and J calls come from the authors' own analysis; TCRdb made them. Of 400,000 to 500,000 distinct CDR3 sequences in the sample, about 16% are singletons; the top ten hold around a quarter. Documented time point: newly diagnosed GD, antithyroid drugs for less than 3 months. With RNA extracted from PBMCs as input, the TCR library was made. CDR3 length equals 12 residues. Germline V CDR1 and CDR2: SNHLY, FYNNEI. Trimming left V 7 bases short and J 4 bases short, with 10 bases between. Comment on this clonotype: The target antigen is unknown. A much larger clone lies one base from this, so it may be a read error.

These same data were also listed under a study on T cells in Graves' hyperthyroidism and ophthalmopathy. That publication notes: Used for diagnoses were clinical symptoms, serum thyroxine and TRAb, thyroid ultrasound and orbital computed tomography.

The TCR comes from a woman between 18 and 29 years old with Graves disease. The source material was peripheral blood mononuclear cells (PBMCs), sampled at new diagnosis, from a patient treated with antithyroid drugs. This rearrangement joins TRBV2 to TRBJ1-2, with D unclear. This CDR3 reads CASTPTLYGYTF. The CDR3 DNA reads TGTGCCAGCACCCCAACTCTCTATGGCTACACCTTC.